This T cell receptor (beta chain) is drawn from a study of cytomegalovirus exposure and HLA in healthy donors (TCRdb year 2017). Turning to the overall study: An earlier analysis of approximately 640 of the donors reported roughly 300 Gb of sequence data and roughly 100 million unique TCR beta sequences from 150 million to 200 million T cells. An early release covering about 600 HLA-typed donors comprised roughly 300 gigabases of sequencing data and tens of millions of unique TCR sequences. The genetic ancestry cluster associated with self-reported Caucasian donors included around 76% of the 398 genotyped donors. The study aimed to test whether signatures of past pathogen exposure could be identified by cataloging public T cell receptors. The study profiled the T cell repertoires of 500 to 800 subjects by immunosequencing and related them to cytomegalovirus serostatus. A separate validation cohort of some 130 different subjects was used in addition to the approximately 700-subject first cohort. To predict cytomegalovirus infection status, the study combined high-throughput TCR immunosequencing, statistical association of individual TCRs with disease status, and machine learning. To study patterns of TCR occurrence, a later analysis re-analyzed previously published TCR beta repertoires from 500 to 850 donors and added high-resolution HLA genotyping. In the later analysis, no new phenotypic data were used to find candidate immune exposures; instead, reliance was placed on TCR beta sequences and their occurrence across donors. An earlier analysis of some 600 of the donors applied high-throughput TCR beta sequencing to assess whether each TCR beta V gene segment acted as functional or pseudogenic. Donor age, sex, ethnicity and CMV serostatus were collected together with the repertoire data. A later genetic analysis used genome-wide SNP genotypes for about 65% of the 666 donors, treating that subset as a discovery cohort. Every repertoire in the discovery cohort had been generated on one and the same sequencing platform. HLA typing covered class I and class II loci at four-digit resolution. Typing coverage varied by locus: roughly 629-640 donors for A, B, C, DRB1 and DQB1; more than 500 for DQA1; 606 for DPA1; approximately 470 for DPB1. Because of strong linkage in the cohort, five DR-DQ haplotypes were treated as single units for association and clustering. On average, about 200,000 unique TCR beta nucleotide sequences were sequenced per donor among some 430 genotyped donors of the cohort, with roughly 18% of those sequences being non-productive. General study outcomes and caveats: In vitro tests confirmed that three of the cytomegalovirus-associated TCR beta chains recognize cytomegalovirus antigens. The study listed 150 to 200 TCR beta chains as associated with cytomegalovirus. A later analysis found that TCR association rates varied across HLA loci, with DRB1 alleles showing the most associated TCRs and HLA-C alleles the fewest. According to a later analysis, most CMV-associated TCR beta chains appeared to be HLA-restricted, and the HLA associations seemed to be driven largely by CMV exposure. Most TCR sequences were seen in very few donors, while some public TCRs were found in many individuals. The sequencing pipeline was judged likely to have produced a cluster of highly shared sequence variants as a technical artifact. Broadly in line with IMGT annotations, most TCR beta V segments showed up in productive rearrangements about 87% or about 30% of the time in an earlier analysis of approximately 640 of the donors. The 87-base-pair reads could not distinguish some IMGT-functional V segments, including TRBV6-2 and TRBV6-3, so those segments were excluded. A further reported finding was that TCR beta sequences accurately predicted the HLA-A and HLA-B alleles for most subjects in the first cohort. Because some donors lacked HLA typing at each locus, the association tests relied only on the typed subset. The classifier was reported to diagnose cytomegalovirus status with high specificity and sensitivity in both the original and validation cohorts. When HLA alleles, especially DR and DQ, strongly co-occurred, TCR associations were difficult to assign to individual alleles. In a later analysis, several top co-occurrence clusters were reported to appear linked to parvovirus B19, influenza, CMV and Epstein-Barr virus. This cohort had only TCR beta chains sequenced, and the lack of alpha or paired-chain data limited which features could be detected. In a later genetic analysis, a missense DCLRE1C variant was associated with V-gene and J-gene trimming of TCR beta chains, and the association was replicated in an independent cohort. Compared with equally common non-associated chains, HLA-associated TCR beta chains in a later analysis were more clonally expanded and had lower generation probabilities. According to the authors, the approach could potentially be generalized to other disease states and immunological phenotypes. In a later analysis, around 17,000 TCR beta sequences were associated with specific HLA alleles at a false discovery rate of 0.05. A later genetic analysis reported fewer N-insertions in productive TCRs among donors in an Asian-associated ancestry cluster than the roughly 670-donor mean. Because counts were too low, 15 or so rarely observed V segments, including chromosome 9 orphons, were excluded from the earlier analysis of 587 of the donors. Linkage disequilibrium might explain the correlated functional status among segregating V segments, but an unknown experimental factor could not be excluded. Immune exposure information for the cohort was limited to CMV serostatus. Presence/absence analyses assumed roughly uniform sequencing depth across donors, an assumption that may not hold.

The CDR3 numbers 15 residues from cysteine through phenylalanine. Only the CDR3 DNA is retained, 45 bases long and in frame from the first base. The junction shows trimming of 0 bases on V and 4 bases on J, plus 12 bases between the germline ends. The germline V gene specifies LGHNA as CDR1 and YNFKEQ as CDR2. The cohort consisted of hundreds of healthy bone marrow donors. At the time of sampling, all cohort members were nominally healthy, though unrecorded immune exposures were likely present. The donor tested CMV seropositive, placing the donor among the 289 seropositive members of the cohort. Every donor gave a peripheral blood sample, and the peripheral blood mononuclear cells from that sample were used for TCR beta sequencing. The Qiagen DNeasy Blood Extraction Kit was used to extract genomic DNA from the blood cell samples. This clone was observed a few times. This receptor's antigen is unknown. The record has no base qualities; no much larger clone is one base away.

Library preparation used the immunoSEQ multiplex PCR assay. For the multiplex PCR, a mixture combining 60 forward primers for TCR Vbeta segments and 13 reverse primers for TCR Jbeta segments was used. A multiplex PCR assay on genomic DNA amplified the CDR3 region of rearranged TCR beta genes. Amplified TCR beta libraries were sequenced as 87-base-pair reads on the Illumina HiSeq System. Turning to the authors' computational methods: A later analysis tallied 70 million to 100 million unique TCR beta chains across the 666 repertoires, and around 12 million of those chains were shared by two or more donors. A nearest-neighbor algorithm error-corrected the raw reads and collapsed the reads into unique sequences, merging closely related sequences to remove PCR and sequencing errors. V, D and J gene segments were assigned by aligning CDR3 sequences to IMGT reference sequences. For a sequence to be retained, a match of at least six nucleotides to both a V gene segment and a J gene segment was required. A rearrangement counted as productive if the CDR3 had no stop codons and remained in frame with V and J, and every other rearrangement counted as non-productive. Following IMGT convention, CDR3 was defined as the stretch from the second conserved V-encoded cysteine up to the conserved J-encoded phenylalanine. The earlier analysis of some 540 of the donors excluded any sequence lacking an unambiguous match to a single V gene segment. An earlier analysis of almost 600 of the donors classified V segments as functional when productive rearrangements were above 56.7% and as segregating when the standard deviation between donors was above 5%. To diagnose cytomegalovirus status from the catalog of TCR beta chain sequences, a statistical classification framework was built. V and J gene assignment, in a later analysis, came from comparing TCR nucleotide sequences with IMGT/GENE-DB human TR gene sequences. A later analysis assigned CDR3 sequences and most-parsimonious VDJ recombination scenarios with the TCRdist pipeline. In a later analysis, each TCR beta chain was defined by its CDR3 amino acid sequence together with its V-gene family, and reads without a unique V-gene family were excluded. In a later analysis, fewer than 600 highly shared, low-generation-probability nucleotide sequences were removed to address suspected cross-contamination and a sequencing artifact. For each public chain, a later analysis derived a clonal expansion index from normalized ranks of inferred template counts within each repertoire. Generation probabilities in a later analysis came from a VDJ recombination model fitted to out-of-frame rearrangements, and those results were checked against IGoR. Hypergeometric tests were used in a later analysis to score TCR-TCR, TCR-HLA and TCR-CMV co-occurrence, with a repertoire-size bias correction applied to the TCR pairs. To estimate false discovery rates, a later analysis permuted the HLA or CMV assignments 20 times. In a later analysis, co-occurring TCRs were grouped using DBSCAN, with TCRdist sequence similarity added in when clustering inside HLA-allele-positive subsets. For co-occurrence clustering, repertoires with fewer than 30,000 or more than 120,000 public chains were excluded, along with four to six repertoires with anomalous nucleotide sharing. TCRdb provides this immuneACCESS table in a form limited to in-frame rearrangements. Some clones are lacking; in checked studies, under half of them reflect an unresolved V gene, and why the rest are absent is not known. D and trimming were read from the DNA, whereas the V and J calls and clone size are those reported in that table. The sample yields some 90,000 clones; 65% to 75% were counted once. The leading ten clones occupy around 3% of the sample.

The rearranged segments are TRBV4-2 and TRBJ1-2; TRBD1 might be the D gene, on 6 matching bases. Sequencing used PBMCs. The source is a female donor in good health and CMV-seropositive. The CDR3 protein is CASSQEGGRLYGYTF. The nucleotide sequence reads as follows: TGTGCCAGCAGCCAAGAAGGGGGACGCCTCTATGGCTACACCTTC.